A single sample is the source of the 29 T cell receptor beta chains below, sequenced in a study of T-cell reconstitution after alpha-beta-depleted transplantation in children. The library targeted TCRbeta and was prepared with unique molecular identifiers. TCRdb itself ran the PCR reads through MiXCR, one entry per CDR3 protein. The data contain approximately 220,000 distinct CDR3 sequences, about a sixth of them singletons. The sequenced sample was PBMCs, mostly from graft donor cells, obtained 360 days after TCRalphabeta/CD19-depleted stem cell transplant. The receptors originated from a male patient aged 2-15 years who had a stem cell transplant for acute lymphoblastic leukemia, so the T cells may come from the graft donor.

This clonotype was seen more than once but under ten times. The CDR3 nucleotides are TGTGCCAGCAGCCCTACACCTAGCAATCAGCCCCAGCATTTT. Its translation is CASSPTPSNQPQHF. The V gene is TRBV7-9, the J gene TRBJ1-5; D is ambiguous. Germline-derived CDR1 and CDR2 are SEHNR and FQNEAQ (reference sequence). This CDR3 contains 14 residues. Trimming cost V 5 bases and J 0 bases, with 8 bases left between them.

The V call is TRBV6-2 or TRBV6-3, the J call TRBJ2-1; the D call may be TRBD1 or TRBD2 (5 bases each). The CDR3 is made up of 11 amino acids. V was pared by 5 bases and J by 9 bases, with 8 bases between. The germline gives CDR1 MNHEY, CDR2 SVGEGT. Here the CDR3 reads CASSQGTEQFF. As DNA, the CDR3 is TGTGCCAGCAGTCAAGGGACTGAGCAGTTCTTC.

This clonotype was picked up a small number of times. The gene calls are TRBV20-1 and TRBJ2-5, with TRBD2 matching over 12 bases. V was clipped by 0 bases and J by 1 base; unmatched bases: 9. CDR1 DFQATT and CDR2 SNEGSKA come from the germline V gene (reference sequence). This CDR3 spans 18 amino acids. The CDR3 is CSARDRGSSGGAQETQYF. Here the CDR3 DNA reads TGCAGTGCTAGAGATCGAGGGTCTAGCGGGGGGGCCCAAGAGACCCAGTACTTC.

This clonotype was seen a few times. The chain is built from TRBV20-1 and TRBJ2-1; D is unclear. This CDR3 comprises 16 residues. V was clipped by 6 bases and J by 4 bases, with 22 bases between them. In germline, CDR1 is DFQATT, CDR2 SNEGSKA (reference sequence). CDR3 nucleotide sequence: TGCAGTGCCAGCCGGGTCGGACGCTATATATACAATGAGCAGTTCTTC. Encoded protein: CSASRVGRYIYNEQFF.

This clonotype was seen more than once but under ten times. The chain employs TRBV28 and TRBJ2-2, with D tentatively TRBD2 (6 bases). V lost 9 bases and J lost 0, with 11 bases in between. This CDR3 is built from 14 residues. Germline V gene sequence: CDR1 MDHEN, CDR2 SYDVKM. In DNA form, the CDR3 reads TGTGCCAGTACTAGCAGTGCGAACACCGGGGAGCTGTTTTTT. It translates to CASTSSANTGELFF.

This clonotype was counted a few times. The chain carries TRBV29-1 and TRBJ2-1, with 10 bases lining up with TRBD2. Germline V gives CDR1 SQVTM, CDR2 ANQGSEA. V shed 6 bases and J 4 bases; nucleotides not matched to a gene: 6. The CDR3 is 14 amino acids. The CDR3 DNA follows: TGCAGCGTCGTTAGCGGGAGGCAATACAATGAGCAGTTCTTC. Protein: CSVVSGRQYNEQFF.

The V call is TRBV28, the J call TRBJ2-3, with unresolved D. Deletions cut 7 bases from V and 2 bases from J, with 13 bases between. In germline, CDR1 is MDHEN, CDR2 SYDVKM. This CDR3 is built from 14 residues. This CDR3 reads CASITPGLTDTQYF. In DNA, the CDR3 is TGTGCCAGCATTACACCCGGCCTCACAGATACGCAGTATTTT.

The sample holds many counts of this clonotype. V gene TRBV12-3 or TRBV12-4 combines with J gene TRBJ2-3; the match to TRBD1 covers 7 bases. There are 12 residues in the CDR3. V lost 5 bases, J lost 5 bases, and 1 base stayed unmatched. The chain's CDR3 is CASSPGGDTQYF. Here the CDR3 DNA reads TGTGCCAGCAGTCCAGGGGGAGATACGCAGTATTTT.

This clonotype was observed many times. The chain carries TRBV5-6 and TRBJ2-2; possible D gene TRBD1, 6 bases. Germline CDR1 SGHDT, CDR2 YYEEEE. This CDR3 contains 14 residues. Trimming removed 2 bases from V and 5 bases from J, with 10 bases in between. The CDR3 DNA sequence: TGTGCCAGCAGCTTAACAGGGAGTACCGGGGAGCTGTTTTTT. Its translation is CASSLTGSTGELFF.

The chain links TRBV4-3 to TRBJ2-7; possible D gene TRBD2, 5 bases. The length of the CDR3 is 13 residues. Germline V gene data show CDR1 as LGHNA and CDR2 as YSLEER. Trimming pared 1 base from V and 4 bases from J, leaving 8 bases between. The chain's CDR3 is CASSQVPGYEQYF. The CDR3 DNA reads TGCGCCAGCAGCCAAGTTCCGGGGTACGAGCAGTACTTC.

This clonotype occurred a few times. The CDR3 region has the DNA TGTGCCAGCAGCGCTCCCGGGACAGGAACTAATGAAAAACTGTTTTTT. Protein sequence: CASSAPGTGTNEKLFF. The V and J genes are TRBV13 and TRBJ1-4, with TRBD1 identical over 8 bases. This CDR3 is 16 amino acids long. Germline trimming cut 5 bases from V and 1 base from J; bases unmatched to any gene: 6. Germline lookup yields CDR1 PRHDT and CDR2 FYEKMQ (reference sequence). Using reference TRBV13 and TRBJ1-4 for the parts outside the CDR3, the full variable domain is AAGVIQSPRHLIKEKRETATLKCYPIPRHDTVYWYQQGPGQDPQFLISFYEKMQSDKGSIPDRFSAQQFSDYHSELNMSSLELGDSALYFCASSAPGTGTNEKLFFGSGTQLSVL.

The chain links TRBV7-9 to TRBJ2-7; a possible D gene is TRBD1 (6 bases). From germline, CDR1 is SEHNR and CDR2 FQNEAQ (reference sequence). Trimming removed 5 bases from V and 7 bases from J, with 18 bases in between. The CDR3 length is 14 residues. The CDR3 coding sequence is TGTGCCAGCAGCCTAACTCTGGGGGCGAATGAGCAGTACTTC. This codes for CASSLTLGANEQYF.

V gene TRBV6-2 or TRBV6-3 combines with J gene TRBJ2-3; TRBD1 might be the D (5 bases). The V gene's germline CDR1 is MNHEY and CDR2 SVGEGT. This CDR3 has 15 amino acids. V lost 2 bases and J lost 0, with 9 bases in between. CDR3 coding DNA: TGTGCCAGCAGTTACGGGGCACCTAGCACAGATACGCAGTATTTT. It specifies CASSYGAPSTDTQYF.

This clonotype appeared a few times. The V gene is TRBV7-9, the J gene TRBJ2-1, with 9 nucleotides matching TRBD2. This CDR3 is 15 amino acids long. The germline gives CDR1 SEHNR, CDR2 FQNEAQ (reference sequence). The V segment lost 3 bases and the J segment 9 bases; nucleotides outside the gene matches: 9. CDR3 DNA sequence: TGTGCCAGCAGCTTTAGCGGGGGCCAGCCGACTGAGCAGTTCTTC. It is translated as CASSFSGGQPTEQFF.

In its sample, this clonotype was seen a few times. The chain links TRBV10-3 to TRBJ1-1; D is unclear. The ends were cut back, 4 bases at V and 0 bases at J, with 9 bases in the middle. CDR3 size: 14 residues. Per the germline V gene, CDR1 is ENHRY and CDR2 is SYGVKD. In DNA form, the CDR3 reads TGTGCCATCAGTGTCGGGAGATTGAACACTGAAGCTTTCTTT. Translating it yields CAISVGRLNTEAFF.

The V and J genes are TRBV27 and TRBJ2-5; no definite D call. From germline, CDR1 is MNHEY and CDR2 SMNVEV (reference sequence). The CDR3 is 15 residues long. The ends were cut back, 6 bases at V and 1 base at J, with 15 bases in the middle. CDR3 amino acids: CASRSGFWAQETQYF. The CDR3 region has the DNA TGTGCCAGCAGATCAGGATTCTGGGCCCAAGAGACCCAGTACTTC.

Ten or more counts support this clonotype. The chain couples TRBV12-3 or TRBV12-4 to TRBJ2-1; TRBD2 aligns across 10 bases. Germline trimming cut 6 bases from V and 3 bases from J; bases unmatched to any gene: 5. This CDR3 spans 15 amino acids. The CDR3 nucleotides are TGTGCCAGCAGCCTACTAGCGGGAAGCTACAATGAGCAGTTCTTC. Residues: CASSLLAGSYNEQFF.

This clonotype was seen a handful of times. The chain has TRBV11-2 and TRBJ1-1; the D gene is possibly TRBD1 (5 bases). Germline CDR1 reads SGHAT; CDR2 reads FQNNGV. Trimming stripped 1 base from V and 0 bases from J, with 9 bases between. The CDR3 totals 15 residues. The CDR3 sequence: CASSLVNRMNTEAFF. CDR3 nucleotide sequence: TGTGCCAGCAGCTTAGTAAACAGGATGAACACTGAAGCTTTCTTT.

The chain couples TRBV4-1 to TRBJ2-7; D is possibly TRBD1 (6 bases). Looked up from germline, CDR1 is MGHRA and CDR2 is YSYEKL. The CDR3 has 16 residues. Trimming shortened V by 0 bases and J by 3 bases, and 15 bases separated the two germline ends. CDR3 loop: CASSQDIWDKDYEQYF. The CDR3 DNA is TGCGCCAGCAGCCAAGATATTTGGGACAAAGACTACGAGCAGTACTTC.

This chain uses TRBV11-3 with TRBJ2-7; the D is unclear. V shed 0 bases and J shed 5 bases, with 5 bases lying between them. Germline V gene data show CDR1 as SGHNT and CDR2 as YENEEA. This CDR3 comprises 12 residues. DNA for the CDR3: TGTGCCAGCAGCTTAGATGGCGACGAGCAGTACTTC. Residues: CASSLDGDEQYF. The entire variable domain, with the rest obtained from reference TRBV11-3 and TRBJ2-7, is as follows: EAGVVQSPRYKIIEKKQPVAFWCNPISGHNTLYWYLQNLGQGPELLIRYENEEAVDDSQLPKDRFSAERLKGVDSTLKIQPAELGDSAVYLCASSLDGDEQYFGPGTRLTVT.

J is TRBJ2-2 and V is TRBV30; D is possibly TRBD1 (6 bases). CDR3 size: 15 residues. The V gene's germline CDR1 is GTSNPN and CDR2 SVGIG (reference sequence). Trimming took 2 bases from V and 1 from J, leaving 11 bases between them. CDR3 sequence reads: CAWSTGTKNTGELFF. The CDR3 DNA follows: TGTGCCTGGAGTACCGGGACAAAGAACACCGGGGAGCTGTTTTTT.

There are many counts of this clonotype. The rearrangement joins TRBV18 to TRBJ1-3; 7 bases line up with TRBD1. CDR3 length: 15 amino acids. CDR1 KGHSH and CDR2 LQKENI come from the germline V gene. With V trimmed by 3 bases and J by 0 bases, 2 bases remained unmatched. DNA of the CDR3: TGTGCCAGCTCACCGCAGGGGGACTCTGGAAACACCATATATTTT. Amino acids: CASSPQGDSGNTIYF.

The table lists this clonotype with a few counts. The J gene is TRBJ1-1, the V gene TRBV12-3 or TRBV12-4; 8 nucleotides line up with TRBD1. This CDR3 has 13 amino acids. V gave up 5 bases and J gave up 10 bases; unmatched junction bases: 9. The CDR3 DNA sequence: TGTGCCAGCAGTCTACAGGGGGTCGTTGGAGCTTTCTTT. Translation gives CASSLQGVVGAFF.

The chain has TRBV7-2 and TRBJ2-1, with TRBD2 matching 7 bases. CDR3 length: 15 residues. CDR1 and CDR2 from the germline V gene are SGHTA and FQGNSA. The V and J ends lost 5 bases and 7 bases, in that order; junction bases with no gene match: 11. The CDR3 sequence: CASSPPGLGGNEQFF. The DNA for the CDR3 is TGTGCCAGCAGCCCCCCAGGACTAGGAGGGAATGAGCAGTTCTTC.

The chain links TRBV12-3 or TRBV12-4 to TRBJ2-7, with D possibly TRBD1 on 6 matching bases. The CDR3 length is 14 residues. V lost 2 bases, J lost 7 bases, and 15 bases lay in between. This CDR3 reads CASSLRQGMREQYF. The CDR3 nucleotides are TGTGCCAGCAGTTTAAGGCAGGGGATGCGGGAGCAGTACTTC.

This clonotype has only one observation. This chain links TRBV7-2 with TRBJ2-3; D may be TRBD1 (6 bases). The CDR3 has 14 residues. Trimming took off 4 bases at V and 0 bases at J, with 8 bases between the two ends. The germline V gene encodes CDR1 SGHTA and CDR2 FQGNSA. The CDR3 sequence is CASSSQGSTDTQYF. CDR3 coding DNA: TGTGCCAGCAGCTCGCAGGGGAGCACAGATACGCAGTATTTT.

V is TRBV29-1 and J is TRBJ2-5; D is ambiguous. Deletions cut 4 bases from V and 2 bases from J, with 8 bases between. The CDR3 has 12 residues. Germline V gene data show CDR1 as SQVTM and CDR2 as ANQGSEA. CDR3: CSVVESQETQYF. As DNA, the CDR3 is TGCAGCGTTGTAGAGAGTCAAGAGACCCAGTACTTC.

This chain links TRBV3-1 with TRBJ2-1; weak D call: TRBD2 (5 bases). Trimming took 0 bases from V and 7 from J, leaving 13 bases between them. From germline, CDR1 is LGHDT and CDR2 YNNKEL (reference sequence). The CDR3 sequence is 15 residues long. The CDR3: CASSQEERLGNEQFF. CDR3 bases: TGTGCCAGCAGCCAAGAAGAGCGGCTGGGTAATGAGCAGTTCTTC.

Only a few counts were recorded for this clonotype. The chain recombines TRBV5-1 with TRBJ2-5; tentatively, D is TRBD1 (8 bases). Germline V CDR1 and CDR2: SGHRS, YFSETQ. Trimming removed 4 bases at V and 1 base at J, with 17 bases between. This CDR3 region has 16 residues. The CDR3 spells CASSGGDRISQETQYF. DNA for the CDR3: TGCGCCAGCAGCGGGGGGGACAGGATCTCCCAAGAGACCCAGTACTTC.